The TCR beta chain under discussion was sequenced for a study of cytomegalovirus exposure and HLA in healthy donors. Primers: 60 Vbeta forward and 13 Jbeta reverse. The method was immunoSEQ multiplex PCR; TCRdb's version includes in-frame clones alone and lacks a portion of them. The sample includes 90,000 to 120,000 clones, over 80% of them seen just once. Points from the study as a whole: A later analysis reported that several of the most significant clusters appeared to be linked to common viral pathogens, among them Epstein-Barr virus.

CDR3 length: 14 amino acids. The V gene's germline CDR1 is SGDLS and CDR2 YYNGEE. The V gene lost 4 bases and the J gene lost 0 bases, with 10 bases spanning the gap. About this clone itself: The antigen is unknown.

Sequences were obtained from PBMCs. The chain links TRBV9 to TRBJ1-1; D perhaps matches TRBD1 (6 bases). The sequence came from a man under 40 in good health and CMV-seropositive. CDR3 nucleotide sequence: TGTGCCAGCAGCACCGGACAGTTGAACACTGAAGCTTTCTTT. Translated: CASSTGQLNTEAFF.